This T cell receptor beta chain was obtained from a study of patients and donors after allogeneic stem cell transplantation. This clonotype has just a few counts. A single record per CDR3 protein comes from TCRdb applying MiXCR to the RT-PCR reads. The data contain roughly 960,000 distinct CDR3 sequences, more than 15% of them singletons. V dropped 6 bases and J dropped 6 bases, with 11 bases sitting between them. This CDR3 contains 12 residues. Germline V gene data show CDR1 as MNHEY and CDR2 as SVGAGI. The sequence derives from a human donor who was either an allogeneic HSCT recipient or a stem cell or donor lymphocyte infusion donor (not recorded which). It is not recorded whose cells these are; they may come from a transplant donor. The rearrangement uses TRBV6-5 and TRBJ1-1; D is unclear. The sequenced material came from blood, either unsorted or a sorted T cell fraction (not recorded which). The CDR3 reads CASSHRGAEAFF. CDR3 coding DNA: TGTGCCAGCAGCCACCGTGGGGCTGAAGCTTTCTTT.